What follows are 14 T cell receptor beta chains derived from one specimen sequenced in a study of OX40 agonist ivuxolimab in advanced cancers. TCRdb's copy holds only in-frame clones and misses some; the assay was immunoSEQ multiplex PCR. The table shows around 120,000 clones, with approximately 90% occurring only once. The sample consisted of CD4+ or CD8+ T cells sorted from blood, taken in a trial of the OX40 agonist ivuxolimab. The source of these receptors is an adult with an advanced solid tumor such as melanoma, head and neck, liver or kidney cancer.

The chain recombines TRBV29-1 with TRBJ2-3; D might be TRBD1 or TRBD2, each matching 5 bases. V lost 1 base and J 4 bases, leaving 6 bases between the germline ends. The germline V gene encodes CDR1 SQVTM and CDR2 ANQGSEA. The CDR3 totals 12 residues. The DNA for the CDR3 is TGCAGCGTTGAAGGGGGGTCAGATACGCAGTATTTT. This sequence encodes CSVEGGSDTQYF.

The genes are TRBV5-1 and TRBJ2-1, with D possibly being TRBD1 (6 bases). V was trimmed by 3 bases and J by 4 bases, leaving 14 bases between them. Germline CDR1 is SGHRS and CDR2 is YFSETQ. The CDR3 runs to 15 residues. Written as DNA, the CDR3 is TGCGCCAGCAGCTCGACCCAGGGGTTGTACAATGAGCAGTTCTTC. Protein: CASSSTQGLYNEQFF.

The chain is built from TRBV4-3 and TRBJ2-1, with 7 bases identical to TRBD2. Germline CDR1 is LGHNA and CDR2 is YSLEER. V shed 4 bases and J 4 bases; nucleotides not matched to a gene: 10. The CDR3 has 16 residues. In nucleotides, the CDR3 is TGCGCCAGCAGCCCCCTGAGGCTAGCGGTGTACAATGAGCAGTTCTTC. It translates to CASSPLRLAVYNEQFF.

The chain uses TRBV30 and TRBJ1-1; TRBD1 might be the D (5 bases). Trimming removed 7 bases at V and 3 bases at J, with 18 bases between. CDR3 size: 14 residues. CDR1 is GTSNPN and CDR2 is SVGIG in the germline V gene (reference sequence). The CDR3 loop reads CASRGSSVHTEAFF. DNA for the CDR3: TGTGCCTCCCGGGGGTCATCGGTGCACACTGAAGCTTTCTTT. Complete variable domain (other parts from reference TRBV30 and TRBJ1-1): SQTIHQWPATLVQPVGSPLSLECTVEGTSNPNLYWYRQAAGRGLQLLFYSVGIGQISSEVPQNLSASRPQDRQFILSSKKLLLSDSGFYLCASRGSSVHTEAFFGQGTRLTVV.

The chain uses TRBV7-2 and TRBJ2-5; possible D gene TRBD2, 5 bases. CDR3 length equals 14 residues. Germline V lookup: CDR1 SGHTA, CDR2 FQGNSA. The V gene lost 2 bases and the J gene lost 5 bases, with 12 bases spanning the gap. CDR3 loop: CASSLREQRETQYF. CDR3 DNA: TGTGCCAGCAGCTTAAGGGAGCAGAGGGAGACCCAGTACTTC.

This clone was recorded only once. This rearrangement joins TRBV18 to TRBJ1-4; TRBD1 matches at 10 bases. The length of the CDR3 is 20 residues. The germline V gene encodes CDR1 KGHSH and CDR2 LQKENI. Trimming removed 3 bases from V and 0 bases from J; junction bases left unmatched: 13. CDR3 sequence reads: CASSPRVPGQGTPTNEKLFF. As DNA, the CDR3 is TGTGCCAGCTCACCTCGCGTCCCGGGACAGGGGACCCCAACTAATGAAAAACTGTTTTTT.

The rearrangement uses TRBV7-8 and TRBJ1-5; TRBD1 is a possible D gene (5 bases). CDR1 is SGHVS, CDR2 FQNEAQ, per germline. CDR3 length equals 16 residues. Trimming pared 5 bases from V and 3 bases from J, leaving 17 bases between. The chain's CDR3 is CASSPGGAGNNQPQHF. The CDR3 region has the DNA TGTGCCAGCAGCCCGGGCGGGGCTGGCAACAATCAGCCCCAGCATTTT. Using reference TRBV7-8 and TRBJ1-5 for the parts outside the CDR3, the full variable domain is GAGVSQSPRYKVAKRGQDVALRCDPISGHVSLFWYQQALGQGPEFLTYFQNEAQLDKSGLPSDRFFAERPEGSVSTLKIQRTQQEDSAVYLCASSPGGAGNNQPQHFGDGTRLSIL.

This chain connects TRBV27 to TRBJ2-1; D call uncertain. The CDR3 loop spans 13 amino acids. V gave up 11 bases and J gave up 7 bases, with 18 bases separating them. Germline V gives CDR1 MNHEY, CDR2 SMNVEV (reference sequence). The CDR3 DNA reads TGTGCCGCCACATCTTGGACCAGGAATGAGCAGTTCTTC. Protein product: CAATSWTRNEQFF.

The V call is TRBV4-3, the J call TRBJ2-5; 8 positions agree with TRBD2. Germline V gene lookup returns CDR1 LGHNA and CDR2 YSLEER. The CDR3 is made up of 14 amino acids. Germline trimming cut 4 bases from V and 6 bases from J; bases unmatched to any gene: 7. Here the CDR3 DNA reads TGCGCCAGCAGCCCGGGACTAGGAGAAAAGACCCAGTACTTC. Protein: CASSPGLGEKTQYF.

As concerns this clone: A junction end diverges from the germline sequence, so it may reflect a read error. The chain couples TRBV6-4 to TRBJ2-3; a possible D gene is TRBD2 (5 bases). This CDR3 region has 10 residues. CDR1 and CDR2 from the germline V gene are MRHNA and SNTAGT. In nucleotides, the CDR3 is TGTGCCAGCAGTGGCACGGGGTCAAATTTT. Residues: CASSGTGSNF.

The count of this clone is one. The chain is built from TRBV29-1 and TRBJ2-3; 7 bases agree with TRBD1. Unmatched junction bases numbered 7, after V lost 5 bases and J lost 2 bases. In germline, CDR1 is SQVTM, CDR2 ANQGSEA. The CDR3 sequence is 14 residues long. CDR3 amino acids: CSVKGQFTTDTQYF. The CDR3 DNA reads as TGCAGCGTTAAGGGACAGTTCACCACAGATACGCAGTATTTT.

The chain has TRBV28 and TRBJ2-4; D is possibly TRBD1 (6 bases). The CDR3 extends over 14 amino acids. Germline V gene data show CDR1 as MDHEN and CDR2 as SYDVKM. Trimming removed 8 bases at V and 13 bases at J, with 24 bases between. CDR3 region: CASRNSGTSLPQYF. CDR3 nucleotides: TGTGCCAGCCGAAATTCCGGGACAAGCCTGCCACAGTACTTC. Full variable domain (remainder filled in from reference TRBV28 and TRBJ2-4): DVKVTQSSRYLVKRTGEKVFLECVQDMDHENMFWYRQDPGLGLRLIYFSYDVKMKEKGDIPEGYSVSREKKERFSLILESASTNQTSMYLCASRNSGTSLPQYFGAGTRLSVL.

This chain links TRBV27 with TRBJ2-6; 8 nucleotides align to TRBD1. The germline gives CDR1 MNHEY, CDR2 SMNVEV (reference sequence). V was clipped by 8 bases and J by 0 bases; unmatched bases: 12. CDR3 size: 18 residues. In DNA form, the CDR3 reads TGTGCCAGCTCCCGGGACAGGATTTCTCGCTCTGGGGCCAACGTCCTGACTTTC. This gives the protein CASSRDRISRSGANVLTF.

The DNA of the CDR3 is TGTGCCAGCTCCGTCACGAGGGAAGCTTTCTTT. Protein product: CASSVTREAFF. The chain links TRBV7-9 to TRBJ1-1; no reliable D call. From germline, CDR1 is SEHNR and CDR2 FQNEAQ (reference sequence). The length of the CDR3 is 11 residues. Between the trimmed V and J ends, which lost 8 bases and 8 bases, there was a span of 12 bases.